This paragraph reports one T cell receptor beta chain. Its antigen remains unidentified. Qualities for individual bases were not recorded, and no much larger clone is one base off. The sample belongs to a study of T cell responses to AZD1222 COVID-19 vaccine (dated by TCRdb to about 2021). Some background on the complete study: A total of just over 230 trial participants underwent TCR sequencing, of whom 200 to 220 received two doses of AZD1222 and about 25 received two doses of the MenACWY control vaccine. Trial participants were enrolled by age into subgroups of 18-55, 56-69 and 70-plus years, and around 150, 29 and 61 TCR-sequenced participants, respectively, were included in these subgroups. Results and caveats for the whole study, not just this receptor: In the small 56-69-year group, the increase in depth fell short of significance, most likely because of low power. Nearly half of unique spike-specific TCRs reportedly recognized epitopes outside regions mutated in the B.1.351 and B.1.1.7 variants. Participants were mostly white British and included more females than males, and it was suggested by the authors that clonal diversity may have been underestimated. After two AZD1222 doses, both the breadth and the depth of spike-specific TCRs were significantly higher than at day 0 and than in MenACWY recipients. Vaccine-associated CD4 TCRs spanned the whole spike protein, with dominant responses in regions 160-218 and 743-854. Because no day 14 peak-response samples were available, the repertoires could be characterized only after the peak T cell response. Conclusions about previously exposed vaccinees were limited because only five to seven AZD1222 recipients were SARS-CoV-2 seropositive at baseline.

This sample's time point label indicates: about 28 days (+/-7) after the second vaccine dose. AZD1222 recipients given second doses at about 4 weeks or at about 12 weeks were pooled, since spike-specific TCR depth and breadth were not found to differ between the two schedules. The vaccinee samples were drawn from two UK trials, COV001 and COV002, one of which was a single-blind randomized controlled phase 2/3 trial testing AZD1222 (ChAdOx1 nCoV-19) in healthy adults. For TCRbeta chain sequencing, PBMC samples were collected from trial participants at day 0 and at day 28 after the second dose. The CDR3 regions of human TCRbeta chains were analyzed by immunosequencing. The source study handled its data this way. TCRs in the repertoires were matched against a reference library of SARS-CoV-2-specific TCRs that had been generated with the MIRA antigen-specificity platform. Breadth was defined as the fraction of unique TCRs that were SARS-CoV-2-associated. Depth was defined as the fraction of total T cells that were SARS-CoV-2-associated. Using the MIRA data, every spike-specific TCR was mapped to the spike region that the TCR reacted to and assigned to either a CD4 or a CD8 class. Log10-transformed breadth and depth values were compared by one-way ANOVA with Sidak's multiple comparisons tests. Held by TCRdb, this immuneACCESS table contains in-frame sequences only and omits some clones. Under half of the omission traces to an unresolved V gene where checked; the cause of the rest is unknown. V and J calls and clone size are those listed in that table; D and trimming were worked out from the DNA. The sample yields 120,000 to 150,000 clones; roughly 86% were counted once. Of the sample, around 5.1% falls within the top ten clones.

V is reduced by 2 bases and J by 8 bases, leaving a spacing of 7 bases between them. From the cysteine through the phenylalanine, the CDR3 covers 13 amino acids. The read is trimmed to its CDR3 DNA, 39 bases read in frame from base 1. The germline V gene provides CDR1 MRHNA and CDR2 SNTAGT. This TCR was sampled from an adult who received the AZD1222 COVID-19 vaccine. Sequenced material: peripheral blood, taken 28 days after the second AZD1222 dose. The rearranged segments are TRBV6-4 and TRBJ1-6, with a weak D call of TRBD1 (5 bases match). The CDR3 region: CASSDDSHSPLHF. The nucleotides read TGTGCCAGCAGTGACGACAGTCATTCACCCCTCCACTTT.